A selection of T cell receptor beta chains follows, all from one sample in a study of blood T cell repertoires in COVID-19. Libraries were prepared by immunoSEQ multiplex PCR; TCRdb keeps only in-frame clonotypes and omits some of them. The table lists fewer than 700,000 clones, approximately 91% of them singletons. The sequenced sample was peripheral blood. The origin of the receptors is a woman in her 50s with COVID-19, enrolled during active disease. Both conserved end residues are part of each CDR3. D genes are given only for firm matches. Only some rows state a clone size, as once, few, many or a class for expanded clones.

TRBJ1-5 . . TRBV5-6 TGTGCCAGTATTTCGCAGAATCAGCCCCAGCATTTT CASISQNQPQHF
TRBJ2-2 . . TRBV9 TGTGCCAGCAGCGTAATCAGGGGGGAGCTGTTTTTT CASSVIRGELFF
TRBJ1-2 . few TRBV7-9 TGTGCCAGCAGCTTATTCCCGGGAGGGACGGGAGGTGGCTACACCTTC CASSLFPGGTGGGYTF
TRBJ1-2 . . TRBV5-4 TGTGCCAGCAGCTTGGGCAGCTATGGCTACACCTTC CASSLGSYGYTF
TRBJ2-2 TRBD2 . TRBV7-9 TGTGCCAGCAGCCCACTAGCGGGGGTTACCGGGGAGCTGTTTTTT CASSPLAGVTGELFF
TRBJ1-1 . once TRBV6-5 TGTGCCAGCAGTACAGGGTACACTGAAGCTTTCTTT CASSTGYTEAFF
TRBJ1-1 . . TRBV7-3 TGTGCCAGCAGCCCCGACAGTGGGACTGAAGCTTTCTTT CASSPDSGTEAFF
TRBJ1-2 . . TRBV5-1 TGCGCCAGCACCCCGGAGGGGAACTATGGCTACACCTTC CASTPEGNYGYTF
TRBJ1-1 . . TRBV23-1 TGCGCCAGCAGCCCGCCTCATCCGGGACCGCCAGGGGACACTGAAGCTTTCTTT CASSPPHPGPPGDTEAFF
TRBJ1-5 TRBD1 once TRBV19 TGTGCCAGTAGGGAAACAGGGGCTTATAGCAATCAGCCCCAGCATTTT CASRETGAYSNQPQHF
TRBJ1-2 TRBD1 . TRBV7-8 TGTGCCAGCAGCCCTGTCCCGGGACAGGGAGCTAACTATGGCTACACCTTC CASSPVPGQGANYGYTF
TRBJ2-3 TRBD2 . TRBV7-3 TGTGCCAGCAGCTTGGGACTAGCGGGGAACGGAGATACGCAGTATTTT CASSLGLAGNGDTQYF
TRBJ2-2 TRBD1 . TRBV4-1 TGCGCCAGCAGCGACAGGGGAAACACCGGGGAGCTGTTTTTT CASSDRGNTGELFF
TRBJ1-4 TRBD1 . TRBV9 TGTGCCAGCAGCGGGACAGGCACAACTAATGAAAAACTGTTTTTT CASSGTGTTNEKLFF
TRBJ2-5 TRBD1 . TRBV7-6 TGTGCCAGCAGCTTAGTTGGGACAGGGGGCGCGGGAGAGACCCAGTACTTC CASSLVGTGGAGETQYF
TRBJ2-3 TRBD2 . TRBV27 TGTGCCAGCAGGGGACTAAGAGATACGCAGTATTTT CASRGLRDTQYF
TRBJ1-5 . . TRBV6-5 TGTGCCAGCAGTTCACCTTCACTCGGAGGCAATCAGCCCCAGCATTTT CASSSPSLGGNQPQHF
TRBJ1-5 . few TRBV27 TGTGCCAGCAGTCCTTATCTGGTTAAGGCGGGTCAGCCCCAGCATTTT CASSPYLVKAGQPQHF
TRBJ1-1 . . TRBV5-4 TGTGCCAGCAGGGGGAGTGGGGGGTACTGGAACACTGAAGCTTTCTTT CASRGSGGYWNTEAFF
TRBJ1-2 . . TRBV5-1 TGCGCCAGCAGAATGGTGGGACAATTCCTATATGGCTACACCTTC CASRMVGQFLYGYTF
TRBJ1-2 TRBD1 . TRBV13 TGTGCCAGCAGACGGGACAGGGAAGGCTACACCTTC CASRRDREGYTF
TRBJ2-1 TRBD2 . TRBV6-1 TGTGCCAGCAGTGAAAGGGGGACTAGCGGCAATGAGCAGTTCTTC CASSERGTSGNEQFF
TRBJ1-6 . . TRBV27 TGTGCCAGCAGCGGGGTAGGAGATTCACCCCTCCACTTT CASSGVGDSPLHF
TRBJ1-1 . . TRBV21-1 TGTGCCAGCAGCAAAGAAGGGGAAGTGTTGAACACTGAAGCTTTCTTT CASSKEGEVLNTEAFF
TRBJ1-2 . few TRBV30 TGTGCCTGGAATCGCGGCTATGGCTACACCTTC CAWNRGYGYTF
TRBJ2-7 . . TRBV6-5 TGTGCCAGCAGTCATACAGAGATCTACGAGCAGTACTTC CASSHTEIYEQYF
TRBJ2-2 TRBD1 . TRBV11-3 TGTGCCAGCAGCTCCCACGGGACAGGGGGCCACGGGGAGCTGTTTTTT CASSSHGTGGHGELFF
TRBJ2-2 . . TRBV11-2 TGTGCCAGCAGCCATCAGCTGGGGCAGGGATCCGGGGAGCTGTTTTTT CASSHQLGQGSGELFF
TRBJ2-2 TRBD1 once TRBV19 TGTGCCACCCTAGACAGGGGATTCACCGGGGAGCTGTTTTTT CATLDRGFTGELFF
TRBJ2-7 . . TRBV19 TGTGCCAGTAGCCCGGCGATGGGCCCCTACGAGCAGTACTTC CASSPAMGPYEQYF
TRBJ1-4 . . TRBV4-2 TGTGCCAGCAGCCAAGATTGGCCGGAGAATGAAAAACTGTTTTTT CASSQDWPENEKLFF
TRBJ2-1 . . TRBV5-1 TGCGCCAGCAGCTTGTCCAACAACAATGAGCAGTTCTTC CASSLSNNNEQFF
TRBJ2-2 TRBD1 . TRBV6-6 TGTGCCAGCAATACGGGACAGGGGGCTCCCGGGGAGCTGTTTTTT CASNTGQGAPGELFF
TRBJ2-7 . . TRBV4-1 TGCGCCAGCAGCCGGGCCATCTACTACGAGCAGTACTTC CASSRAIYYEQYF
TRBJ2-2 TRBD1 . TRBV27 TGTGCCAGCCGTGGAACAGGGGGCACCGGGGAGCTGTTTTTT CASRGTGGTGELFF
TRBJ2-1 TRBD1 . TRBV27 TGTGCCAGCAGTCCACGGGACAGGTTGGCCATTAAGCAGTTCTTC CASSPRDRLAIKQFF
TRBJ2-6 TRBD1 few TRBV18 TGTGCCAGCTCTTCTCTACAGGGGGCGAGTCCGACTTTC CASSSLQGASPTF
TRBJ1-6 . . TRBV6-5 TGTGCCAGTCGGGGGGGGGCTCCTGGGTCACCCCTCCACTTT CASRGGAPGSPLHF
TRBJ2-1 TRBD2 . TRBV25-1 TGTGCCAGCAGTGAAGCCGGGGGGGCCAATGAGCAGTTCTTC CASSEAGGANEQFF
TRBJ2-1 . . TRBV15 TGTGCCACCAGCAGAGACCAGACAGGCCGGCAGTTCTTC CATSRDQTGRQFF
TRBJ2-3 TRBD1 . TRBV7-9 TGTGCCAGCAGCCCCGGACAGGGCTGGGGAGATACGCAGTATTTT CASSPGQGWGDTQYF
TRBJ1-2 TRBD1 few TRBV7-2 TGTGCCAGCAGCTCCTCCGGGACAGGGATCGGGTCGGATGGCTACACCTTC CASSSSGTGIGSDGYTF
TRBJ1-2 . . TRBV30 TGTGCCGAAGCCTGGTCGGGAGACTATGGCTACACCTTC CAEAWSGDYGYTF
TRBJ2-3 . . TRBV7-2 TGTGCCAGCAGCCTCCTGGGCACGGCAGATACGCAGTATTTT CASSLLGTADTQYF
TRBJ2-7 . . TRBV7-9 TGTGCCAGCAGCTCCCCCCCCGGGGGCTCCTACGAGCAGTACTTC CASSSPPGGSYEQYF